The following is a TCR beta chain sequence with its context. This record belongs to a study of blood T cell repertoires in COVID-19. Background on the study: PBMCs, B-cell-depleted T cells, or T cells provided the cDNA or gDNA that made up the material.

TCRdb's table, derived via immunoSEQ multiplex PCR, lists solely in-frame clones and lacks some. The sample lists about 150,000 clones; 83% were seen once. Sequencing was performed on peripheral blood. The TCR originated in a woman in her 70s who had recovered from COVID-19.

This CDR3 reads CASSLGTGPNSPLHF. In DNA, the CDR3 is TGTGCCAGCAGCCTAGGGACAGGGCCTAATTCACCCCTCCACTTT. The chain carries TRBV7-3 and TRBJ1-6; 9 nucleotides match TRBD1. This CDR3 has 15 residues. Losses at the gene ends were 5 bases for V and 6 bases for J; bases not matched to a gene: 5. Germline values: CDR1 SGHTA, CDR2 FQGTGA.